This T cell receptor beta chain was sequenced during a study of radiation and T cells in renal cell carcinoma. The repertoire was sequenced with immunoSEQ multiplex PCR; TCRdb's copy has only in-frame clones and lacks some. The sample records around 140,000 clones, 75% to 90% being singletons. The CDR3 length is 13 residues. With 6 bases removed from V and 10 bases from J, the gap between germline ends came to 18 bases. The germline V gene encodes CDR1 MDHEN and CDR2 SYDVKM. As for time point: blood 4 weeks post-SBRT, at nephrectomy. Documented treatment: 15 Gy SBRT to primary tumor, nephrectomy 4 weeks later. Nephrectomy followed 15 Gy stereotactic body radiation by 4 weeks.

This TCR was recovered from a woman aged 45 to 65 with renal cell carcinoma. V gene TRBV28 combines with J gene TRBJ1-1; no reliable D call. The sample consisted of blood, taken from a patient whose treatment included radiotherapy and nephrectomy. For the CDR3, the DNA is TGTGCCAGCAGCCTGACGGGGAGTTGGGTAGCTTTCTTT. Translating it yields CASSLTGSWVAFF.